The T cell receptor beta chain described here comes from a study of identical twins. This CDR3 is 15 amino acids long. The V end was cut by 1 base, the J end by 5 bases, with 17 bases between. CDR1 is DFQATT and CDR2 is SNEGSKA in the germline V gene (reference sequence). This clonotype has at least ten counts. TCRdb re-called the 5' RACE reads with MiXCR, one entry per CDR3 protein. The sample includes around 470,000 distinct CDR3 sequences, 14% of them seen just once. These same data were also listed under a study on yellow fever vaccine responses in identical twins.

The chain is built from TRBV20-1 and TRBJ2-5; the D gene is possibly TRBD1 (6 bases). Sequencing input: CD4+ T cells sorted from blood. This receptor was identified in a woman between 18 and 29 years old in good health. The CDR3: CSARVPQGIGETQYF. CDR3 nucleotides: TGCAGTGCTAGAGTTCCACAGGGTATAGGCGAGACCCAGTACTTC.